This T cell receptor beta chain comes out of a study of T cell responses to AZD1222 COVID-19 vaccine. Overall study context: Pooled in the analysis were second doses at about 4 or about 12 weeks. General study results and limits: It was only a handful of AZD1222 recipients who were seropositive at baseline. Spike-specific TCR breadth and depth both grew after two AZD1222 doses.

CDR1 is WNHNN, CDR2 SYGVQD, per germline (reference sequence). This CDR3 comprises 16 residues. V lost 6 bases to trimming and J lost 2 bases, with 19 bases between them. The repertoire was sequenced with immunoSEQ multiplex PCR; TCRdb's copy has only in-frame clones and lacks some. In the table there are some 120,000 clones, around 94% of which are singletons. About this clone: Its antigen is undetermined.

The TCR comes from an adult in good health. Sequences were derived from peripheral blood, sampled on day 0 of AZD1222 vaccination. The chain is built from TRBV10-1 and TRBJ2-5; D is ambiguous. The CDR3 sequence: CASRDVRGRVQETQYF. In DNA form, the CDR3 reads TGCGCCAGCAGGGACGTGCGCGGCCGGGTACAAGAGACCCAGTACTTC.